These 10 T cell receptor beta chains came from one sample sequenced in a study of T cell repertoires in cytomegalovirus infection. Their specific antigens are unknown. TCRdb re-called the reads with MiXCR, one entry per CDR3 protein. The sample yields about 310,000 distinct CDR3 sequences, 25% seen once. The sequencing used cultured PBMCs, collected from culture after CMV antigen stimulation. Receptor source: a human donor in good health (CMV status not recorded). Some clones in this sample may be carry-over from other donors' samples.

The V call is TRBV19, the J call TRBJ2-1, with 8 nucleotides matching TRBD1. Germline V lookup: CDR1 LNHDA, CDR2 SQIVND (reference sequence). The J segment lost 12 bases and the V segment lost 3 bases, leaving 10 bases of the junction unmatched. CDR3 length equals 14 residues. Here the CDR3 DNA reads TGTGCCAGTAGTATTACCGGGACAGGTCAGGGGCAGTTCTTC. Translation: CASSITGTGQGQFF.

The rearrangement joins TRBV7-2 to TRBJ1-4; D may be TRBD1 (5 bases). Trimming stripped 5 bases from V and 8 bases from J, with 18 bases between. This CDR3 region has 15 residues. CDR1 SGHTA and CDR2 FQGNSA come from the germline V gene. The CDR3 coding sequence is TGTGCCAGCAGCCCCGTCCGGGACCGGAGAGAAAAACTGTTTTTT. Translation gives CASSPVRDRREKLFF.

This clonotype came up a few times. This chain joins TRBV19 and TRBJ2-1; perhaps D is TRBD1 or TRBD2 (5 bases each). This CDR3 region has 16 residues. CDR1 is LNHDA, CDR2 SQIVND, per germline (reference sequence). V shed 4 bases and J shed 8 bases, with 21 bases lying between them. CDR3 nucleotide sequence: TGTGCCAGTAGTAGCCAGCGGCAGGCTAAAGGGGATGAGCAGTTCTTC. Amino acid sequence: CASSSQRQAKGDEQFF.

About this clonotype: The junction departs from the called germline gene at one end, perhaps through a read error. The V and J genes are TRBV4-1 and TRBJ2-7; D call uncertain. CDR1 is MGHRA and CDR2 is YSYEKL in the germline V gene. The CDR3 is made up of 14 amino acids. In DNA form, the CDR3 reads TGTGCCAGCAGCCAAACGCCGGACGACTACGAGCAGTACTTC. This gives the protein CASSQTPDDYEQYF.

The chain joins TRBV12-3 or TRBV12-4 to TRBJ2-3; unclear D gene. This CDR3 is built from 14 residues. Trimming shortened V by 3 bases and J by 6 bases, and 13 bases separated the two germline ends. The CDR3 DNA sequence: TGTGCCAGCAGTTTTCGTGCGGTTATTGATACGCAGTATTTT. This gives the protein CASSFRAVIDTQYF.

This clonotype has more than one count but fewer than ten. This chain joins TRBV7-9 and TRBJ2-7; 8 bases fit TRBD1. Germline CDR1 and CDR2: SEHNR and FQNEAQ (reference sequence). With 4 bases clipped from V and 1 base from J, the junction kept 6 bases outside the gene matches. The CDR3 is made up of 15 amino acids. DNA of the CDR3: TGTGCCAGCAGCTCACCGGGACAGGTTTCCTACGAGCAGTACTTC. Its protein is CASSSPGQVSYEQYF.

This clonotype was detected a few times. This sequence joins TRBV7-2 and TRBJ1-1; perhaps TRBD1 as D (6 bases). This CDR3 is built from 17 residues. V lost 2 bases and J 6 bases, leaving 22 bases between the germline ends. The germline gives CDR1 SGHTA, CDR2 FQGNSA. CDR3 amino acids: CASSLSGGLGLVSEAFF. As DNA, the CDR3 is TGTGCCAGCAGCTTATCCGGGGGGCTCGGGCTCGTCTCTGAAGCTTTCTTT.

This chain links TRBV7-3 with TRBJ1-2; TRBD1 agrees at 10 bases. The CDR3 is made up of 15 amino acids. Germline V CDR1 and CDR2: SGHTA, FQGTGA. Germline trimming cut 5 bases from V and 4 bases from J; bases unmatched to any gene: 7. The DNA for the CDR3 is TGTGCCAGCAGCCCGGGGGGACAGGGGCGCTATGGCTACACCTTC. Translated, it gives CASSPGGQGRYGYTF.

The rearrangement joins TRBV6-8 to TRBJ1-2, with no clear D. The CDR3 has 14 amino acids. CDR1 and CDR2 (germline): MNHGY, SAAAGT. V was pared by 2 bases and J by 1 base, with 8 bases between. The CDR3 nucleotides are TGTGCCAGCAGTTACGGGGAGCTTAACTATGGCTACACCTTC. It encodes CASSYGELNYGYTF.

The chain is built from TRBV5-4 and TRBJ1-1; the match to TRBD1 covers 7 bases. The germline gives CDR1 SGHNT, CDR2 YYREEE (reference sequence). The CDR3 contains 17 residues. The ends lost 0 bases at V and 0 bases at J; junction bases unmatched: 8. The CDR3 DNA reads TGTGCCAGCAGCTTGGGACAGGGAGCAGCCATGAACACTGAAGCTTTCTTT. It translates to CASSLGQGAAMNTEAFF.